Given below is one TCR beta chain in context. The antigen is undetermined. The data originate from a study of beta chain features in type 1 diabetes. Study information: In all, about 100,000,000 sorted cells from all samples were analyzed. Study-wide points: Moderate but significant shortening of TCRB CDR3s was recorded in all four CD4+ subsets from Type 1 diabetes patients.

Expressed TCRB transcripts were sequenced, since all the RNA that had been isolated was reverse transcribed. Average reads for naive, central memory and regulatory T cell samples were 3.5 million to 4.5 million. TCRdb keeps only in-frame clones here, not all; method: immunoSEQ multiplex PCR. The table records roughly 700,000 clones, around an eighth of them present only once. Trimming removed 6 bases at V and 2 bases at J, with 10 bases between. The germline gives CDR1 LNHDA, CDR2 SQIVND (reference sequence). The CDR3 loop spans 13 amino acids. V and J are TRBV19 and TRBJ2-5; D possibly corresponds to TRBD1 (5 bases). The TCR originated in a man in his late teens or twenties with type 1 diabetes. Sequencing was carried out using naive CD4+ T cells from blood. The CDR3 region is CASRTGKQETQYF. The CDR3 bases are TGTGCCAGTAGAACAGGAAAACAAGAGACCCAGTACTTC. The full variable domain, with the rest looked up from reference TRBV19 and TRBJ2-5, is DGGITQSPKYLFRKEGQNVTLSCEQNLNHDAMYWYRQDPGQGLRLIYYSQIVNDFQKGDIAEGYSVSREKKESFPLTVTSAQKNPTAFYLCASRTGKQETQYFGPGTRLLVL.